The clone carrying this T cell receptor beta chain was seen many times. One entry per CDR3 protein, called by TCRdb with MiXCR from the 5' RACE reads. The sample has 35,000 to 50,000 distinct CDR3 sequences; more than 3% are singletons. With 4 bases removed from V and 4 bases from J, the gap between germline ends came to 17 bases. This CDR3 is 16 amino acids long. Germline V gene data show CDR1 as SGDLS and CDR2 as YYNGEE. This sample was included in a study of CD8 T cells in ankylosing spondylitis. This TCR derives from a female donor with ankylosing spondylitis or in good health (not recorded which). The sequenced sample consisted of blood, either unsorted or a sorted T cell fraction (not recorded which). The chain recombines TRBV9 with TRBJ2-2; D might be TRBD1 (5 bases). CDR3 in amino acids: CASSPPPQGPTGELFF. In DNA form, the CDR3 reads TGTGCCAGCAGCCCCCCCCCGCAGGGTCCCACCGGGGAGCTGTTTTTT.